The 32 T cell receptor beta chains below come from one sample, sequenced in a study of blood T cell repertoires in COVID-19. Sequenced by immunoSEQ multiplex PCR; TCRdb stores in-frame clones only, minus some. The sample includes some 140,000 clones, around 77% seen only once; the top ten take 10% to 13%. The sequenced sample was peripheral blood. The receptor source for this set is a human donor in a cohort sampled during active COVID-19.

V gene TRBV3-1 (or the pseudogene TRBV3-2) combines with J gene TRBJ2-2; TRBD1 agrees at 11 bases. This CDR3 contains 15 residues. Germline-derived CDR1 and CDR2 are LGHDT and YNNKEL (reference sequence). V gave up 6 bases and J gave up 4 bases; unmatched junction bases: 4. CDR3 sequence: CASRDRGPSTGELFF. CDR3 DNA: TGTGCCAGCAGGGACAGGGGGCCGAGCACCGGGGAGCTGTTTTTT.

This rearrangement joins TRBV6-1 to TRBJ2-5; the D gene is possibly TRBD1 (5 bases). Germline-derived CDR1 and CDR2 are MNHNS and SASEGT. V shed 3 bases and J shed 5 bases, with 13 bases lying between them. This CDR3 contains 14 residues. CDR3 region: CASSDRRAGETQYF. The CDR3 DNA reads TGTGCCAGCAGTGACAGAAGGGCAGGGGAGACCCAGTACTTC.

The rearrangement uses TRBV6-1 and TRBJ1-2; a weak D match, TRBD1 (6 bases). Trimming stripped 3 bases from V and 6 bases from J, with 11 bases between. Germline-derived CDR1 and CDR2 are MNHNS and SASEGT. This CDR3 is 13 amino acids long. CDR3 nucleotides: TGTGCCAGCAGTGACACAGGGCGGAATGGCTACACCTTC. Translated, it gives CASSDTGRNGYTF.

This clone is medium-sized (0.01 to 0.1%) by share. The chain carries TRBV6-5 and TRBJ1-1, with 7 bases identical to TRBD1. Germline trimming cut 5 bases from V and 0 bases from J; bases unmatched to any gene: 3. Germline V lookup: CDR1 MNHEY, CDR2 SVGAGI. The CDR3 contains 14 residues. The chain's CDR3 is CASSQTGMNTEAFF. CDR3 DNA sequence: TGTGCCAGCAGTCAGACAGGGATGAACACTGAAGCTTTCTTT.

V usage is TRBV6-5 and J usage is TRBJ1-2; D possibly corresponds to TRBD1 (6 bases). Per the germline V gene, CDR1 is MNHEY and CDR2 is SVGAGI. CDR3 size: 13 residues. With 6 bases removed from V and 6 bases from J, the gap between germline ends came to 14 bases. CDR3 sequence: CASRRGGEDGYTF. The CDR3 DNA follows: TGTGCCAGCAGGAGGGGGGGGGAGGATGGCTACACCTTC.

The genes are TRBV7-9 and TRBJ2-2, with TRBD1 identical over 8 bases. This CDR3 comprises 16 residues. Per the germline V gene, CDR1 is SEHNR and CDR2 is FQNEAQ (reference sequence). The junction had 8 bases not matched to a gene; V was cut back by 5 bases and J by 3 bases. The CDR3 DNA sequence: TGTGCCAGCAGCCCAATGGACAGGGCGTACACCGGGGAGCTGTTTTTT. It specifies CASSPMDRAYTGELFF. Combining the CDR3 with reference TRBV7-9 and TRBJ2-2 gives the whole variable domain DTGVSQNPRHKITKRGQNVTFRCDPISEHNRLYWYRQTLGQGPEFLTYFQNEAQLEKSRLLSDRFSAERPKGSFSTLEIQRTEQGDSAMYLCASSPMDRAYTGELFFGEGSRLTVL.

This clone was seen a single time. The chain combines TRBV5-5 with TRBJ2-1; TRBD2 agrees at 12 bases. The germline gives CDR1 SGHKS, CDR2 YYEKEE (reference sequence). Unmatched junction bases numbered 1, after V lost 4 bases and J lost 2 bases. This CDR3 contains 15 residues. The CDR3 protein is CASSRTSGAYNEQFF. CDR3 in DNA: TGTGCCAGCAGCCGGACTAGCGGGGCCTACAATGAGCAGTTCTTC.

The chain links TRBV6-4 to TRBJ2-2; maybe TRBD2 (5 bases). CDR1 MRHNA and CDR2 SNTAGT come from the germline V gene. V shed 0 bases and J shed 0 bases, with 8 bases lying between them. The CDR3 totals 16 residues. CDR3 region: CASSDSTGANTGELFF. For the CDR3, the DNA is TGTGCCAGCAGTGACTCGACCGGGGCGAACACCGGGGAGCTGTTTTTT.

The CDR3, as DNA: TGTGCCAGCAGCTTAGGCGTAGTCGAGCAGTACTTC. It translates to CASSLGVVEQYF. The chain joins TRBV11-2 to TRBJ2-7; no clear D gene. This CDR3 is 12 amino acids long. V lost 1 base and J lost 6, with 7 bases in between. Per the germline V gene, CDR1 is SGHAT and CDR2 is FQNNGV.

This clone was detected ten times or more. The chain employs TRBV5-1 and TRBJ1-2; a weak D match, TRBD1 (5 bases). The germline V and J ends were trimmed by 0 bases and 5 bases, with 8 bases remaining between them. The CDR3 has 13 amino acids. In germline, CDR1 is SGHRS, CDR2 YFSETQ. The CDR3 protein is CASSLGQTYGYTF. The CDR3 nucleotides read TGCGCCAGCAGCTTGGGACAGACGTATGGCTACACCTTC.

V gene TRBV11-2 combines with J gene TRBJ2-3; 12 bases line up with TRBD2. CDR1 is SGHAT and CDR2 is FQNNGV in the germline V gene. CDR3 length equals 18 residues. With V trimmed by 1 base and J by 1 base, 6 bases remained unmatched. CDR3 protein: CASSLVALAGGRTDTQYF. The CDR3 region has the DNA TGTGCCAGCAGCTTAGTTGCACTAGCGGGGGGTCGCACAGATACGCAGTATTTT.

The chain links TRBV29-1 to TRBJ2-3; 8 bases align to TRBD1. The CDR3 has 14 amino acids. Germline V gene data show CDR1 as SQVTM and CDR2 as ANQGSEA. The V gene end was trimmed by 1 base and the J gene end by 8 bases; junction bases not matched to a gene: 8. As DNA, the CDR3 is TGCAGCGTTGAAGGGGCAGGGGGCAGGGTTACGCAGTATTTT. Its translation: CSVEGAGGRVTQYF.

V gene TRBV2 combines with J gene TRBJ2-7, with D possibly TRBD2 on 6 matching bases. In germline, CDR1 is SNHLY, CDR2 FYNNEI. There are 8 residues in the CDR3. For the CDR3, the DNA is TGTGCTGGGGGGGAGCAGTACTTC. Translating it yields CAGGEQYF.

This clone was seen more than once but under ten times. CDR3 nucleotides: TGTGCCAGCAGTATTGGGGGGGCCGGTGGAAACACCATATATTTT. It encodes CASSIGGAGGNTIYF. The chain is built from TRBV7-2 and TRBJ1-3; TRBD1 might be the D (6 bases). Germline assignment: CDR1 SGHTA and CDR2 FQGNSA. V lost 6 bases, J lost 3 bases, and 15 bases lay in between. The CDR3 sequence is 15 residues long.

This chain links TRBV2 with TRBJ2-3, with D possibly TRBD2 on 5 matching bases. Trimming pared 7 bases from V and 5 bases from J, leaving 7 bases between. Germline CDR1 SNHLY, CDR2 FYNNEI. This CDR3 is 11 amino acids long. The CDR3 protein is CASKEGDTQYF. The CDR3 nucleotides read TGTGCCAGCAAAGAGGGAGATACGCAGTATTTT.

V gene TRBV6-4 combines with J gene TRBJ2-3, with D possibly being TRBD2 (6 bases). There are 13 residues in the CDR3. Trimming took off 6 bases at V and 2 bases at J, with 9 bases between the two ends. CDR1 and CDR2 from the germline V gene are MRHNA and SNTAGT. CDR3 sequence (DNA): TGTGCCAGCAGCCGGGACTTCACAGATACGCAGTATTTT. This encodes CASSRDFTDTQYF.

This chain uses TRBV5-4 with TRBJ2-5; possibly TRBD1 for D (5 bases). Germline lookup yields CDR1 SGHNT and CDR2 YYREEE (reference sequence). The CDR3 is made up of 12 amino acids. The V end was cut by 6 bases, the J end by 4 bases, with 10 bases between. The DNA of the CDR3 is TGTGCCAGCAACCTAAGGGGAGAGACCCAGTACTTC. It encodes CASNLRGETQYF.

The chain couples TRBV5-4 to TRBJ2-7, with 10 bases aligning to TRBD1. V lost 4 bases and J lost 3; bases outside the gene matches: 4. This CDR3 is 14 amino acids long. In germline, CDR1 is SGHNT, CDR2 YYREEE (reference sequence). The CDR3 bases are TGTGCCAGCAGCCACCGGACAGGGGGCTACGAGCAGTACTTC. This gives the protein CASSHRTGGYEQYF.

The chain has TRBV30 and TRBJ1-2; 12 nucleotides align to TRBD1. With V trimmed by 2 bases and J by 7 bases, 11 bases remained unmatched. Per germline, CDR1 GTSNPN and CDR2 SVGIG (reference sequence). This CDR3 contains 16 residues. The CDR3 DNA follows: TGTGCCTGGAGTAGGACCGGGACAGGGGGCTCTATTGGCTACACCTTC. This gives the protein CAWSRTGTGGSIGYTF.

In DNA, the CDR3 is TGTGCCAGCAGCTTGGGGGGGAATAGACGCACAGATACGCAGTATTTT. The encoded protein is CASSLGGNRRTDTQYF. This rearrangement joins TRBV11-3 to TRBJ2-3; 7 bases are a match to TRBD2. CDR3 length equals 16 residues. V was clipped by 3 bases and J by 1 base; unmatched bases: 7. Germline CDR1 SGHNT, CDR2 YENEEA. The variable domain in full, completed from reference TRBV11-3 and TRBJ2-3, reads EAGVVQSPRYKIIEKKQPVAFWCNPISGHNTLYWYLQNLGQGPELLIRYENEEAVDDSQLPKDRFSAERLKGVDSTLKIQPAELGDSAVYLCASSLGGNRRTDTQYFGPGTRLTVL.

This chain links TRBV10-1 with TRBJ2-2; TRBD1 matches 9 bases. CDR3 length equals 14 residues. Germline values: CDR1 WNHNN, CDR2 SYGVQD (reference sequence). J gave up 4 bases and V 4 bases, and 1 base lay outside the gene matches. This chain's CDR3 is CASSGTGVTGELFF. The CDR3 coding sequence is TGCGCCAGCAGTGGGACAGGGGTCACCGGGGAGCTGTTTTTT.

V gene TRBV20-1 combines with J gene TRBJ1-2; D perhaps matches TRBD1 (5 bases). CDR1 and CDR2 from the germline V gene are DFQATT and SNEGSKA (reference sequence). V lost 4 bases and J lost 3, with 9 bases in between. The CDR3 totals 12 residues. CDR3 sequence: CSAIDRYYGYTF. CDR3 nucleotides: TGCAGTGCTATTGACAGATACTATGGCTACACCTTC.

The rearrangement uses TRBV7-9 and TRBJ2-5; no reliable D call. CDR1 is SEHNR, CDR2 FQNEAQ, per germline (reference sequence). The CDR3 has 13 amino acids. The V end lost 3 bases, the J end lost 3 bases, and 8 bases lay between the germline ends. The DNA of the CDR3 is TGTGCCAGCAGCTTTGGCGGTGAAGAGACCCAGTACTTC. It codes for CASSFGGEETQYF.

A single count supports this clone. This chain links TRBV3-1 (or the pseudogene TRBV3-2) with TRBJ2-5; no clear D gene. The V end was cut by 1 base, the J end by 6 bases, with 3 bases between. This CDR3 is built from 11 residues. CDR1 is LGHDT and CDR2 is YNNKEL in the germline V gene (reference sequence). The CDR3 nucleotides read TGTGCCAGCAGCCAAGTAAAGACCCAGTACTTC. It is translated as CASSQVKTQYF.

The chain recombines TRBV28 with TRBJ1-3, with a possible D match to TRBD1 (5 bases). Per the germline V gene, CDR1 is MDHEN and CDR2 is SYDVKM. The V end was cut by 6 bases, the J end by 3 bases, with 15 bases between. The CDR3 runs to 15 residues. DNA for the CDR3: TGTGCCAGCAGGGACGGACACTTCATTGGAAACACCATATATTTT. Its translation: CASRDGHFIGNTIYF.

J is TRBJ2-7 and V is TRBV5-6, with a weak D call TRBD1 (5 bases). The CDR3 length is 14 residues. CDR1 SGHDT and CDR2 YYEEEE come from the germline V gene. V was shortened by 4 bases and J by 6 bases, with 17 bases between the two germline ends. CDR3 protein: CASSPRAGSREQYF. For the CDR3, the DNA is TGTGCCAGCAGCCCCAGGGCAGGTTCGCGCGAGCAGTACTTC. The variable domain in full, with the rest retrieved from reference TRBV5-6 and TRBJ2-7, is DAGVTQSPTHLIKTRGQQVTLRCSPKSGHDTVSWYQQALGQGPQFIFQYYEEEERQRGNFPDRFSGHQFPNYSSELNVNALLLGDSALYLCASSPRAGSREQYFGPGTRLTVT.

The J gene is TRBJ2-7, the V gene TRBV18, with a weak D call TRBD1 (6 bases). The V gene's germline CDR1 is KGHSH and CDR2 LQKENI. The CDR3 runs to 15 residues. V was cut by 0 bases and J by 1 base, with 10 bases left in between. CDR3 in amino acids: CASSPPLGGSYEQYF. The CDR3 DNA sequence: TGTGCCAGCTCACCACCCCTAGGGGGTTCCTACGAGCAGTACTTC. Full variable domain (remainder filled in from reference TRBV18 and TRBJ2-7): NAGVMQNPRHLVRRRGQEARLRCSPMKGHSHVYWYRQLPEEGLKFMVYLQKENIIDESGMPKERFSAEFPKEGPSILRIQQVVRGDSAAYFCASSPPLGGSYEQYFGPGTRLTVT.

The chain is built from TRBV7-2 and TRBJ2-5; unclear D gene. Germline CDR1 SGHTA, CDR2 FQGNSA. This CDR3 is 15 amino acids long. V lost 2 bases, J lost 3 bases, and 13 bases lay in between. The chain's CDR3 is CASSLRWSTEETQYF. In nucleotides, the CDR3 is TGTGCCAGCAGCTTAAGGTGGTCTACAGAAGAGACCCAGTACTTC.

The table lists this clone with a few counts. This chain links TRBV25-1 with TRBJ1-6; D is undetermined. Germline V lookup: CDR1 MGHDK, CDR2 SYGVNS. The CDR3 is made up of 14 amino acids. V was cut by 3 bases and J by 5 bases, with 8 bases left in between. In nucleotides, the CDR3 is TGTGCCAGCAGTGATAGGCAGGATAATTCACCCCTCCACTTT. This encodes CASSDRQDNSPLHF.

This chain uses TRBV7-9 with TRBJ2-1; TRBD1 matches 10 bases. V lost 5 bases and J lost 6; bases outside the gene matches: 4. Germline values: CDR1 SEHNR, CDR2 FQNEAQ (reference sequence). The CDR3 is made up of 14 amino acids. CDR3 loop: CASSIGTGVNEQFF. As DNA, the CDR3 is TGTGCCAGCAGCATAGGGACAGGGGTCAATGAGCAGTTCTTC.

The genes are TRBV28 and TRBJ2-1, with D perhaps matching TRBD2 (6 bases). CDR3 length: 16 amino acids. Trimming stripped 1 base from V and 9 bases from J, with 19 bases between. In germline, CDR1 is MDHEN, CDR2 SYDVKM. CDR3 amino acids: CASSLFGGNPHFEQFF. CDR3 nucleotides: TGTGCCAGCAGTTTATTTGGCGGGAACCCCCACTTTGAGCAGTTCTTC. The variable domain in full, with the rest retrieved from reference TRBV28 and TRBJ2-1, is DVKVTQSSRYLVKRTGEKVFLECVQDMDHENMFWYRQDPGLGLRLIYFSYDVKMKEKGDIPEGYSVSREKKERFSLILESASTNQTSMYLCASSLFGGNPHFEQFFGPGTRLTVL.

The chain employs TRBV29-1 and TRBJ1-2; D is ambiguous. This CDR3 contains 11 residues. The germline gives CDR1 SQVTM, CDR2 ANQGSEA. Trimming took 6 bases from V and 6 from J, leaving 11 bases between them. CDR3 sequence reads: CSVVAGNGYTF. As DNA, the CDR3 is TGCAGCGTGGTCGCGGGTAATGGCTACACCTTC.